The present T cell receptor (beta chain) was sequenced within a study of control samples from healthy donors and cancer patients. CDR3 size: 15 residues. Germline loops: CDR1 LNHDA, CDR2 SQIVND (reference sequence). V shed 3 bases and J 1 base; nucleotides not matched to a gene: 4. The assay was immunoSEQ multiplex PCR, and TCRdb's table has in-frame clones only and misses some. The table records some 130,000 clones, 92% of them present only once. The rearrangement uses TRBV19 and TRBJ2-3; 7 positions agree with TRBD2. The source is a woman in her forties or fifties in good health. Material: blood. CDR3 nucleotides: TGTGCCAGTAGTATGTGGGGGGGACGCACAGATACGCAGTATTTT. Its translation: CASSMWGGRTDTQYF.